The TCR beta chain described here comes from a study of chemoradiotherapy in HPV16-positive cancers. For the study at large: A couple of HPV16-positive patients' cells yielded candidate HPV-specific clones and common motifs. Notes on the study in general: During treatment, candidate HPV-specific clones and E7-related motifs expanded in tumor.

Samples were taken several times over chemoradiotherapy. Data came from immunoSEQ multiplex PCR; TCRdb stores just in-frame clones and leaves some out. The sample gives 13,000 to 15,000 clones, 69% of which show up once; 15% to 20% is in the top ten. The CDR3 runs 12 residues. Germline V gives CDR1 GTSNPN, CDR2 SVGIG (reference sequence). V shed 1 base and J shed 7 bases, with 10 bases lying between them. Only a few counts were recorded for this clone. Its target is not known. This rearrangement joins TRBV30 to TRBJ1-1; D remains unclear. The biological material was taken from a patient who underwent chemoradiotherapy. This TCR was recovered from a human donor with HPV-associated anogenital cancer. CDR3 in DNA: TGTGCCTGGAGTGACGGGGTTGGTGAAGCTTTCTTT. It codes for CAWSDGVGEAFF.